What follows are 32 T cell receptor beta chains derived from one specimen sequenced in a study of blood T cell repertoires in COVID-19. Clones were sequenced by immunoSEQ multiplex PCR, and TCRdb holds only the in-frame ones, with some missing. The table records about half a million clones, approximately 83% of them present only once. The sample comprised peripheral blood. These receptors all stem from a human donor in a cohort sampled during active COVID-19.

As for this clone: This sample includes further DNA sequences coding for the same CDR3. The rearrangement uses TRBV3-1 (or the pseudogene TRBV3-2) and TRBJ1-2; TRBD1 agrees at 9 bases. V gave up 4 bases and J gave up 4 bases; unmatched junction bases: 1. The CDR3 has 13 amino acids. Germline-derived CDR1 and CDR2 are LGHDT and YNNKEL (reference sequence). The CDR3 DNA follows: TGTGCCAGCAGCCTGGGACAGGGCTATGGCTACACCTTC. This encodes CASSLGQGYGYTF.

Concerning this clone itself: A read error may account for a junction end that differs from germline. The V gene is TRBV7-7, the J gene TRBJ2-2; TRBD1 matches at 8 bases. Germline loops: CDR1 SSHAT, CDR2 FNYEAQ (reference sequence). CDR3 length: 17 residues. The CDR3 protein is CASSSQGASSFTGELFF. The CDR3 coding sequence is TGTGCTAGCAGCTCGCAGGGGGCAAGCAGCTTCACCGGGGAGCTGTTTTTT.

The chain is built from TRBV28 and TRBJ2-6, with 7 bases aligning to TRBD1. With 3 bases clipped from V and 1 base from J, the junction kept 3 bases outside the gene matches. Germline V gene data show CDR1 as MDHEN and CDR2 as SYDVKM. The CDR3 is 16 residues long. The CDR3 nucleotides are TGTGCCAGCAGTTTGGCCAGGGGGTCTGGGGCCAACGTCCTGACTTTC. This codes for CASSLARGSGANVLTF.

The chain couples TRBV6-5 to TRBJ2-5; perhaps TRBD2 as D (6 bases). CDR3 length: 14 residues. Between the trimmed V and J ends, which lost 2 bases and 9 bases, there was a span of 16 bases. Germline V gene lookup returns CDR1 MNHEY and CDR2 SVGAGI. The CDR3 is CASSYRGPGGAQYF. In DNA, the CDR3 is TGTGCCAGCAGTTACCGGGGACCCGGCGGGGCCCAGTACTTC.

V is TRBV7-2 and J is TRBJ1-1, with 9 positions matching TRBD1. CDR1 is SGHTA, CDR2 FQGNSA, per germline. This CDR3 comprises 17 residues. V was clipped by 2 bases and J by 4 bases; unmatched bases: 11. This chain's CDR3 is CASSLRDRAGRATEAFF. The CDR3 bases are TGTGCCAGCAGCTTAAGGGACAGGGCCGGTAGGGCCACTGAAGCTTTCTTT.

This sequence joins TRBV9 and TRBJ1-4; D is unclear. Trimming removed 0 bases from V and 6 bases from J, with 6 bases in between. Germline assignment: CDR1 SGDLS and CDR2 YYNGEE. CDR3 length: 13 amino acids. CDR3 in amino acids: CASSVGQDEKLFF. CDR3 nucleotides: TGTGCCAGCAGCGTAGGCCAGGATGAAAAACTGTTTTTT.

The rearrangement joins TRBV18 to TRBJ2-7; 7 bases line up with TRBD2. The J segment lost 2 bases and the V segment lost 3 bases, leaving 10 bases of the junction unmatched. CDR1 is KGHSH, CDR2 LQKENI, per germline. This CDR3 contains 16 residues. The CDR3 nucleotides are TGTGCCAGCTCACCCAGGGTACTAGCGAGCACCTACGAGCAGTACTTC. Translated, it gives CASSPRVLASTYEQYF.

The chain has TRBV5-1 and TRBJ1-1; no firm D call. The germline V and J ends were trimmed by 1 base and 1 base, with 8 bases remaining between them. Germline CDR1 is SGHRS and CDR2 is YFSETQ. The CDR3 runs 14 residues. The DNA for the CDR3 is TGCGCCAGCAGCTTGCTGGGAGGGAACACTGAAGCTTTCTTT. Protein product: CASSLLGGNTEAFF.

As for this clone: At one end, the junction sequence differs from germline, possibly due to a read error. This chain uses TRBV7-7 with TRBJ2-5; no definite D call. The V gene's germline CDR1 is SSHAT and CDR2 FNYEAQ (reference sequence). CDR3 length equals 14 residues. CDR3 region: CASSRLRGVETQYF. The CDR3 DNA follows: TGTGCTAGCAGCCGACTCCGAGGTGTGGAGACCCAGTACTTC.

The chain employs TRBV30 and TRBJ1-5, with a tentative D call TRBD1 (6 bases). CDR1 is GTSNPN and CDR2 is SVGIG in the germline V gene (reference sequence). This CDR3 region has 15 residues. V lost 3 bases to trimming and J lost 3 bases, with 15 bases between them. The CDR3 spells CAWSHRVGSNQPQHF. The CDR3 region has the DNA TGTGCCTGGAGCCACAGGGTCGGTTCCAATCAGCCCCAGCATTTT.

The chain has TRBV5-1 and TRBJ2-1, with 7 bases identical to TRBD1. This CDR3 is 15 amino acids long. V was pared by 4 bases and J by 9 bases, with 13 bases of the junction left unmatched. Germline CDR1 SGHRS, CDR2 YFSETQ. In nucleotides, the CDR3 is TGCGCCAGCAGCCGGCGGACAGGATCCCAATTTGAGCAGTTCTTC. This gives the protein CASSRRTGSQFEQFF.

This clone was observed a handful of times. The V gene is TRBV28, the J gene TRBJ1-6; D is ambiguous. The germline CDR1 and CDR2 sequences are MDHEN and SYDVKM. The CDR3 consists of 13 residues. The germline V and J ends were trimmed by 5 bases and 6 bases, with 8 bases remaining between them. The DNA of the CDR3 is TGTGCCAGCAGTCCGCGGGCTAATTCACCCCTCCACTTT. Amino acids: CASSPRANSPLHF.

The chain joins TRBV5-5 to TRBJ1-4; TRBD1 is a possible D gene (5 bases). The CDR3 is 16 residues long. Germline V gives CDR1 SGHKS, CDR2 YYEKEE (reference sequence). Trimming removed 5 bases at V and 1 base at J, with 15 bases between. The CDR3 region is CASSDFGRGTNEKLFF. CDR3 in DNA: TGTGCCAGCAGTGACTTTGGGAGGGGAACTAATGAAAAACTGTTTTTT. The variable domain in full, with the rest retrieved from reference TRBV5-5 and TRBJ1-4, is DAGVTQSPTHLIKTRGQQVTLRCSPISGHKSVSWYQQVLGQGPQFIFQYYEKEERGRGNFPDRFSARQFPNYSSELNVNALLLGDSALYLCASSDFGRGTNEKLFFGSGTQLSVL.

The chain carries TRBV3-1 (or the pseudogene TRBV3-2) and TRBJ2-1; 8 bases are shared with TRBD1. This CDR3 is built from 15 residues. After removal of 4 bases from V and 6 bases from J, the junction contained 8 bases not matched to a gene. The V gene's germline CDR1 is LGHDT and CDR2 YNNKEL (reference sequence). The CDR3 is CASSPSGGFGNEQFF. As DNA, the CDR3 is TGTGCCAGCAGCCCCTCAGGGGGCTTTGGCAATGAGCAGTTCTTC.

The table lists this clone with a few counts. The chain is built from TRBV3-1 (or the pseudogene TRBV3-2) and TRBJ1-1, with TRBD1 as a possible D gene (6 bases). The V gene lost 4 bases and the J gene lost 0 bases, with 9 bases spanning the gap. Germline values: CDR1 LGHDT, CDR2 YNNKEL (reference sequence). The CDR3 runs 14 residues. CDR3 bases: TGTGCCAGCAGCCTTACAGGGATGAACACTGAAGCTTTCTTT. Encoded protein: CASSLTGMNTEAFF.

About this clone: Other nucleotide sequences in the sample specify the same CDR3. J is TRBJ1-5 and V is TRBV9, with 8 bases that match TRBD1. The germline CDR1 and CDR2 sequences are SGDLS and YYNGEE. This CDR3 contains 14 residues. V lost 3 bases, J lost 2 bases, and 1 base stayed unmatched. The DNA for the CDR3 is TGTGCCAGCAGCGCGACAGGGGGCAATCAGCCCCAGCATTTT. Translated, it gives CASSATGGNQPQHF.

Concerning this clone itself: The sample has other DNA sequences that encode this CDR3 too. The V gene is TRBV7-3, the J gene TRBJ2-1; 11 nucleotides align to TRBD2. The CDR3 length is 15 residues. Germline-derived CDR1 and CDR2 are SGHTA and FQGTGA. V gave up 5 bases and J gave up 7 bases; unmatched junction bases: 7. The CDR3 DNA reads as TGTGCCAGCAGCCGTAGCGGGAGGGCCGGAAATGAGCAGTTCTTC. Its translation: CASSRSGRAGNEQFF.

This clone was picked up a small number of times. The chain is built from TRBV28 and TRBJ1-6, with 7 bases matching TRBD1. The CDR3 is 16 residues long. Germline V gene sequence: CDR1 MDHEN, CDR2 SYDVKM. The V gene end was trimmed by 5 bases and the J gene end by 3 bases; junction bases not matched to a gene: 7. The CDR3 coding sequence is TGTGCCAGCAGTCTGGGACAGTCCTTCTATAATTCACCCCTCCACTTT. This encodes CASSLGQSFYNSPLHF. The full variable domain, with the rest looked up from reference TRBV28 and TRBJ1-6, is DVKVTQSSRYLVKRTGEKVFLECVQDMDHENMFWYRQDPGLGLRLIYFSYDVKMKEKGDIPEGYSVSREKKERFSLILESASTNQTSMYLCASSLGQSFYNSPLHFGNGTRLTVT.

The chain has TRBV5-1 and TRBJ2-2; the match to TRBD2 covers 13 bases. The ends lost 3 bases at V and 3 bases at J; junction bases unmatched: 8. The CDR3 runs to 18 residues. Germline CDR1 is SGHRS and CDR2 is YFSETQ. For the CDR3, the DNA is TGCGCCAGCAGCTATGGATTTGGACTAGCGGGAGACACCGGGGAGCTGTTTTTT. Encoded protein: CASSYGFGLAGDTGELFF.

The chain employs TRBV6-5 and TRBJ1-1; D is unresolved. CDR1 is MNHEY, CDR2 SVGAGI, per germline. The CDR3 runs to 13 residues. V lost 6 bases, J lost 2 bases, and 10 bases lay in between. Written as DNA, the CDR3 is TGTGCCAGCAGGTCCACAGCAAACACTGAAGCTTTCTTT. Its protein is CASRSTANTEAFF.

The V and J genes are TRBV6-1 and TRBJ2-3; a weak D match, TRBD2 (5 bases). Germline V gene lookup returns CDR1 MNHNS and CDR2 SASEGT. V lost 3 bases and J lost 6, with 13 bases in between. This CDR3 comprises 14 residues. CDR3: CASSDKPRRDTQYF. CDR3 nucleotides: TGTGCCAGCAGTGATAAGCCCCGGAGGGATACGCAGTATTTT.

The J gene is TRBJ2-1, the V gene TRBV5-4, with 9 bases fitting TRBD2. After removal of 4 bases from V and 5 bases from J, the junction contained 7 bases not matched to a gene. CDR1 is SGHNT and CDR2 is YYREEE in the germline V gene (reference sequence). There are 15 residues in the CDR3. In nucleotides, the CDR3 is TGTGCCAGCAGCGGCCGGCGACTAGCGGACAATGAGCAGTTCTTC. Amino acid sequence: CASSGRRLADNEQFF.

The rearrangement joins TRBV7-9 to TRBJ2-4; 9 bases map to TRBD2. Trimming took 2 bases from V and 6 from J; bases not matched to a gene: 5. This CDR3 has 15 amino acids. Germline CDR1 SEHNR, CDR2 FQNEAQ (reference sequence). CDR3 protein: CASSLSGTSRNIQYF. CDR3 bases: TGTGCCAGCAGCTTATCCGGGACTAGCCGAAACATTCAGTACTTC.

The chain has TRBV7-2 and TRBJ1-2, with D maybe TRBD1 (5 bases). V was pared by 7 bases and J by 4 bases, with 13 bases between. The germline V gene has CDR1 SGHTA and CDR2 FQGNSA. The CDR3 is made up of 13 amino acids. The CDR3 loop reads CASNPMGGYGYTF. The CDR3 coding sequence is TGTGCCAGCAACCCTATGGGGGGCTATGGCTACACCTTC. Full variable domain (outside the CDR3, taken from reference TRBV7-2 and TRBJ1-2): GAGVSQSPSNKVTEKGKDVELRCDPISGHTALYWYRQSLGQGLEFLIYFQGNSAPDKSGLPSDRFSAERTGGSVSTLTIQRTQQEDSAVYLCASNPMGGYGYTFGSGTRLTVV.

The CDR3 DNA reads TGTGCCAGCAGTTTCGGAGACAGGACTTACACCTTC. Translating it yields CASSFGDRTYTF. The chain has TRBV28 and TRBJ1-2, with a possible D match to TRBD1 (6 bases). The CDR3 contains 12 residues. Germline loops: CDR1 MDHEN, CDR2 SYDVKM. V was trimmed by 3 bases and J by 11 bases, leaving 13 bases between them.

V and J are TRBV2 and TRBJ2-7, with TRBD2 matching 10 bases. The length of the CDR3 is 15 residues. Trimming cost V 1 base and J 2 bases; bases outside gene matches: 2. Per the germline V gene, CDR1 is SNHLY and CDR2 is FYNNEI. CDR3 sequence: CASSEGTSGPYEQYF. The CDR3 nucleotides are TGTGCCAGCAGTGAAGGGACTAGCGGCCCCTACGAGCAGTACTTC.

The genes are TRBV5-1 and TRBJ2-4; TRBD2 matches at 11 bases. The CDR3 runs 15 residues. The germline V gene has CDR1 SGHRS and CDR2 YFSETQ. Trimming took 5 bases from V and 6 from J; bases not matched to a gene: 7. The CDR3: CASRTGTSGINIQYF. DNA of the CDR3: TGCGCCAGCAGAACCGGGACTAGCGGTATAAACATTCAGTACTTC. The whole variable domain, remainder taken from reference TRBV5-1 and TRBJ2-4, is KAGVTQTPRYLIKTRGQQVTLSCSPISGHRSVSWYQQTPGQGLQFLFEYFSETQRNKGNFPGRFSGRQFSNSRSEMNVSTLELGDSALYLCASRTGTSGINIQYFGAGTRLSVL.

The chain couples TRBV5-3 to TRBJ1-6; D is unclear. TRBV5-3 is given ORF status, its function remaining uncertain. The length of the CDR3 is 15 residues. Trimming took off 4 bases at V and 1 base at J, with 9 bases between the two ends. The CDR3 protein is CARSPAGSYNSPLHF. The CDR3 coding sequence is TGTGCCAGAAGCCCAGCGGGGTCCTATAATTCACCCCTCCACTTT.

The chain employs TRBV14 and TRBJ2-7; D is undetermined. Trimming shortened V by 1 base and J by 8 bases, and 9 bases separated the two germline ends. Germline V gene lookup returns CDR1 SGHDN and CDR2 FVKESK. The CDR3 has 12 residues. In DNA, the CDR3 is TGTGCCAGCAGCCAAGTCGAACTACAGCAGTACTTC. Protein: CASSQVELQQYF.

The gene calls are TRBV5-1 and TRBJ1-5; 8 nucleotides match TRBD1. The V gene end was trimmed by 4 bases and the J gene end by 3 bases; junction bases not matched to a gene: 9. Germline CDR1 and CDR2: SGHRS and YFSETQ. The CDR3 length is 16 residues. DNA of the CDR3: TGCGCCAGCAGCATAGGGACAGGAGCCACCAATCAGCCCCAGCATTTT. Encoded protein: CASSIGTGATNQPQHF.

The chain couples TRBV7-2 to TRBJ1-1, with D perhaps TRBD1 (5 bases). Trimming took 5 bases from V and 4 from J, leaving 17 bases between them. CDR1 SGHTA and CDR2 FQGNSA come from the germline V gene. This CDR3 has 15 amino acids. The CDR3 loop reads CASSLTTGGSTEAFF. The CDR3 DNA sequence: TGTGCCAGCAGCCTTACGACGGGGGGAAGCACTGAAGCTTTCTTT.

The gene calls are TRBV29-1 and TRBJ2-7; TRBD2 matches 8 bases. CDR1 SQVTM and CDR2 ANQGSEA come from the germline V gene. CDR3 size: 13 residues. V lost 3 bases, J lost 0 bases, and 1 base stayed unmatched. CDR3 sequence (DNA): TGCAGCGTTGAGACTAGCGACTCCTACGAGCAGTACTTC. It encodes CSVETSDSYEQYF.